Shown below are 10 T cell receptor beta chains from a single sample sequenced in a study of T cell repertoires in cytomegalovirus infection. TCRdb used MiXCR to reprocess the reads, holding one entry per CDR3 protein. This table holds 100,000 to 150,000 distinct CDR3 sequences, 30% to 40% found once. No cognate antigen is known for these TCRs. This material consisted of CD8+ T cells from cultured PBMCs, taken from culture after CMV antigen stimulation. These receptors all stem from a human donor in good health (CMV status not recorded). Some clones in this sample may be carry-over from other donors' samples.

This chain uses TRBV15 with TRBJ2-5, with 9 bases fitting TRBD1. Germline loops: CDR1 LNHNV, CDR2 YYDKDF (reference sequence). V lost 6 bases to trimming and J lost 5 bases; unmatched junction nucleotides: 10. CDR3 length equals 15 residues. The CDR3 spells CATRSQDRGLETQYF. The CDR3 nucleotides are TGTGCCACCAGATCCCAGGACAGGGGATTGGAGACCCAGTACTTC. The variable domain in full, with the rest retrieved from reference TRBV15 and TRBJ2-5, is DAMVIQNPRYQVTQFGKPVTLSCSQTLNHNVMYWYQQKSSQAPKLLFHYYDKDFNNEADTPDNFQSRRPNTSFCFLDIRSPGLGDTAMYLCATRSQDRGLETQYFGPGTRLLVL.

This clonotype was seen a few times. The chain combines TRBV7-6 with TRBJ2-3, with no clear D. The CDR3 has 13 amino acids. The germline V and J ends were trimmed by 1 base and 2 bases, with 4 bases remaining between them. In germline, CDR1 is SGHVS, CDR2 FNYEAQ. Here the CDR3 DNA reads TGTGCCAGCAGCTTAGGCCCCACAGATACGCAGTATTTT. It specifies CASSLGPTDTQYF.

The gene calls are TRBV24-1 and TRBJ2-1; 7 bases agree with TRBD1. This CDR3 comprises 13 residues. Germline CDR1 KGHDR, CDR2 SFDVKD. V gave up 4 bases and J gave up 13 bases; unmatched junction bases: 9. The CDR3 coding sequence is TGTGCCACCAGTGACTCGGGACAGACGATCCAGTTCTTC. Amino acid sequence: CATSDSGQTIQFF.

The chain uses TRBV6-6 and TRBJ1-1; possible D gene TRBD1, 6 bases. This CDR3 has 14 amino acids. V lost 0 bases and J 10 bases, leaving 15 bases between the germline ends. CDR1 is MNHNY, CDR2 SVGAGI, per germline (reference sequence). The CDR3 sequence: CASSYSMSPQGAFF. For the CDR3, the DNA is TGTGCCAGCAGTTACTCGATGTCCCCACAGGGAGCTTTCTTT.

This clonotype has only a few counts. CDR3 coding DNA: TGTGCCAGCAGAGACCCGACAGGCCTTTTATTTTATGAGCAGTTCTTC. It codes for CASRDPTGLLFYEQFF. This sequence joins TRBV6-2 or TRBV6-3 and TRBJ2-1, with D possibly being TRBD1 (6 bases). Trimming pared 6 bases from V and 8 bases from J, leaving 23 bases between. The V gene's germline CDR1 is MNHEY and CDR2 SVGEGT. The CDR3 extends over 16 amino acids.

This clonotype has a count of ten or more. The rearrangement uses TRBV7-9 and TRBJ2-1, with 9 bases matching TRBD1. V trimming: 4 bases; J trimming: 2 bases; junction bases outside the gene matches: 12. The germline V gene has CDR1 SEHNR and CDR2 FQNEAQ (reference sequence). There are 18 residues in the CDR3. The CDR3 spells CASSYQGQDRGPYNEQFF. CDR3 DNA: TGTGCCAGCAGCTATCAGGGTCAGGACAGGGGACCCTACAATGAGCAGTTCTTC.

This clonotype came up many times. This chain uses TRBV7-2 with TRBJ1-6; 8 nucleotides line up with TRBD1. Germline CDR1 reads SGHTA; CDR2 reads FQGNSA. The CDR3 runs 17 residues. The J segment lost 3 bases and the V segment lost 0 bases, leaving 4 bases of the junction unmatched. Here the CDR3 DNA reads TGTGCCAGCAGCTTAGCGGGACAGGCTTACTATAATTCACCCCTCCACTTT. Its protein product is CASSLAGQAYYNSPLHF.

For the CDR3, the DNA is TGTGCCAGCAGCTCACCGGGGTCGGCGACCGATGAGCAGTTCTTC. Protein sequence: CASSSPGSATDEQFF. The chain uses TRBV11-2 and TRBJ2-1, with a tentative D call TRBD2 (5 bases). The CDR3 totals 15 residues. The V end was cut by 4 bases, the J end by 8 bases, with 18 bases between. CDR1 is SGHAT, CDR2 FQNNGV, per germline.

This chain links TRBV28 with TRBJ2-3, with 8 bases lining up with TRBD1. The CDR3 covers 16 residues. Germline V gene sequence: CDR1 MDHEN, CDR2 SYDVKM. The V gene end was trimmed by 7 bases and the J gene end by 2 bases; junction bases not matched to a gene: 11. DNA for the CDR3: TGTGCCAGCACCCCCTCGACAGGGGCGTTCACAGATACGCAGTATTTT. It specifies CASTPSTGAFTDTQYF.

The rearrangement joins TRBV12-3 or TRBV12-4 to TRBJ2-1, with 9 nucleotides matching TRBD1. This CDR3 region has 14 residues. J gave up 8 bases and V 5 bases, and 7 bases lay outside the gene matches. The CDR3 nucleotides read TGTGCCAGCAGTGACTCCGGGACAGGGTATGAGCAGTTCTTC. Translated: CASSDSGTGYEQFF.